The 8 T cell receptor beta chains reported below all come from one sample, sequenced in a study of blood T cell repertoires in COVID-19. Clones were read by immunoSEQ multiplex PCR, and TCRdb kept only the in-frame ones, dropping some. Seen here are around 150,000 clones, over 75% observed once, and the top ten hold 11%. Sequenced material: PBMCs or T cells enriched from blood (not recorded which). The source is a man in his forties or fifties who had recovered from COVID-19.

The chain combines TRBV11-3 with TRBJ2-1; D not certain. The CDR3 has 13 amino acids. Trimming took 1 base from V and 7 from J, leaving 8 bases between them. Germline-derived CDR1 and CDR2 are SGHNT and YENEEA. CDR3 sequence: CASSLASSNEQFF. The CDR3 coding sequence is TGTGCCAGCAGCTTAGCGAGTTCTAATGAGCAGTTCTTC.

The V and J genes are TRBV28 and TRBJ1-1, with D perhaps TRBD1 (6 bases). The germline gives CDR1 MDHEN, CDR2 SYDVKM. Trimming stripped 6 bases from V and 6 bases from J, with 20 bases between. This CDR3 spans 15 amino acids. CDR3 nucleotides: TGTGCCAGCAGCCTCTCCAGGGGTGGGGTTTCTGAAGCTTTCTTT. The encoded protein is CASSLSRGGVSEAFF.

The gene calls are TRBV6-5 and TRBJ1-6; 8 bases map to TRBD1. From germline, CDR1 is MNHEY and CDR2 SVGAGI. The ends lost 0 bases at V and 9 bases at J; junction bases unmatched: 4. The CDR3 spans 15 residues. This CDR3 is CASSYSQGASSPLHF. The DNA of the CDR3 is TGTGCCAGCAGTTACTCGCAGGGGGCAAGTTCACCCCTCCACTTT.

J is TRBJ2-1 and V is TRBV5-1; TRBD2 matches 8 bases. The CDR3 runs 14 residues. Germline CDR1 is SGHRS and CDR2 is YFSETQ. Germline trimming cut 0 bases from V and 6 bases from J; bases unmatched to any gene: 2. DNA for the CDR3: TGCGCCAGCAGCTTGGAGACTAGCGTCAATGAGCAGTTCTTC. Protein sequence: CASSLETSVNEQFF.

The chain is built from TRBV30 and TRBJ2-4; 7 nucleotides align to TRBD1. There are 14 residues in the CDR3. The V and J ends lost 7 bases and 4 bases, in that order; junction bases with no gene match: 10. CDR1 and CDR2 (germline): GTSNPN, SVGIG (reference sequence). The CDR3 reads CASRTGTAKNIQYF. CDR3 coding DNA: TGTGCCTCGCGGACAGGCACGGCTAAAAACATTCAGTACTTC. Using reference TRBV30 and TRBJ2-4 for the parts outside the CDR3, the full variable domain is SQTIHQWPATLVQPVGSPLSLECTVEGTSNPNLYWYRQAAGRGLQLLFYSVGIGQISSEVPQNLSASRPQDRQFILSSKKLLLSDSGFYLCASRTGTAKNIQYFGAGTRLSVL.

The chain combines TRBV3-1 (or the pseudogene TRBV3-2) with TRBJ2-6; no clear D gene. The V gene lost 2 bases and the J gene lost 0 bases, with 5 bases spanning the gap. The V gene's germline CDR1 is LGHDT and CDR2 YNNKEL (reference sequence). The CDR3 runs to 15 residues. The chain's CDR3 is CASSQFSSGANVLTF. The DNA for the CDR3 is TGTGCCAGCAGCCAATTTAGCTCTGGGGCCAACGTCCTGACTTTC.

The genes are TRBV5-1 and TRBJ2-1; 7 bases agree with TRBD2. This CDR3 has 17 amino acids. Trimming took 4 bases from V and 8 from J; bases not matched to a gene: 18. CDR1 is SGHRS, CDR2 YFSETQ, per germline. The CDR3 DNA sequence: TGCGCCAGCAGCCCCCAAACTAGCGCCCCCTATTTGGATGAGCAGTTCTTC. Translation: CASSPQTSAPYLDEQFF.

V usage is TRBV6-1 and J usage is TRBJ2-3, with 11 bases identical to TRBD2. The germline V gene encodes CDR1 MNHNS and CDR2 SASEGT. The CDR3 is 17 residues long. Losses at the gene ends were 0 bases for V and 4 bases for J; bases not matched to a gene: 6. This CDR3 is CASSEASTSGIADTQYF. DNA of the CDR3: TGTGCCAGCAGTGAAGCCTCGACTAGCGGGATCGCAGATACGCAGTATTTT.